Listed below are T cell receptor beta chains from one sample, sequenced in a study of T cell responses to AZD1222 COVID-19 vaccine. Method: immunoSEQ multiplex PCR; TCRdb's copy keeps in-frame clones and lacks some. The sample contains 150,000 to 250,000 clones, 91% of which appear only once. The starting material was peripheral blood, obtained 28 days after the second AZD1222 dose. The receptor set was obtained from an adult who received the AZD1222 COVID-19 vaccine. Both conserved end residues are part of each CDR3. A D gene is named only where the DNA matches it firmly. A clone size is listed for some rows: how often the clone was seen (once, few, many), or a class if it is expanded.

clone size	V gene	D gene	J gene	CDR3 protein	CDR3 DNA
.	TRBV7-2	.	TRBJ2-1	CATSLGPPPGTEQFF	TGTGCCACCTCCCTGGGGCCCCCTCCAGGGACTGAGCAGTTCTTC
.	TRBV6-2/TRBV6-3	TRBD2	TRBJ2-1	CASSLSRSGRGYEQFF	TGTGCCAGCAGTTTAAGTAGGAGCGGGAGGGGGTATGAGCAGTTCTTC
.	TRBV11-3	.	TRBJ2-1	CASSGGNEQFF	TGTGCCAGCAGCGGAGGGAATGAGCAGTTCTTC
.	TRBV4-2	.	TRBJ2-1	CASSQDLMGGLLRGIAGYNEQFF	TGTGCCAGCAGCCAAGATCTAATGGGAGGACTGCTGAGGGGTATAGCAGGCTACAATGAGCAGTTCTTC
.	TRBV29-1	.	TRBJ2-7	CSVGDGTYEQYF	TGCAGCGTGGGGGACGGGACCTACGAGCAGTACTTC
few	TRBV19	TRBD1	TRBJ2-1	CASSIPRGTGANEQFF	TGTGCCAGTAGTATCCCTCGGGGGACAGGGGCCAATGAGCAGTTCTTC
.	TRBV9	.	TRBJ2-6	CASSAPGVPNRANVLTF	TGTGCCAGCAGCGCCCCCGGGGTGCCCAATAGGGCCAACGTCCTGACTTTC
.	TRBV20-1	.	TRBJ1-1	CSAGVGTEAFF	TGCAGTGCTGGGGTTGGCACTGAAGCTTTCTTT
.	TRBV11-2	TRBD1	TRBJ2-5	CASSLAGTGGQETQYF	TGTGCCAGCAGCTTAGCGGGGACAGGGGGACAAGAGACCCAGTACTTC
.	TRBV6-4	TRBD1	TRBJ1-1	CASSNRGGTEAFF	TGTGCCAGCAGTAACAGGGGTGGCACTGAAGCTTTCTTT
once	TRBV12-5	TRBD2	TRBJ2-4	CASGLGSGGLAKNIQYF	TGTGCTAGTGGTTTGGGTAGCGGGGGCTTAGCCAAAAACATTCAGTACTTC
few	TRBV7-9	.	TRBJ1-1	CASSLLVGVTEAFF	TGTGCCAGCAGCCTCCTTGTAGGAGTCACTGAAGCTTTCTTT
.	TRBV7-2	TRBD2	TRBJ2-2	CASSLGGRGTGELFF	TGTGCCAGCAGCTTAGGTGGGAGGGGCACCGGGGAGCTGTTTTTT
.	TRBV5-5	.	TRBJ1-4	CASSLDTRATNEKLFF	TGTGCCAGCAGCTTGGACACCCGGGCGACTAATGAAAAACTGTTTTTT
.	TRBV30	.	TRBJ2-5	CAWRSVQLQETQYF	TGTGCCTGGAGGTCCGTTCAGCTCCAAGAGACCCAGTACTTC
.	TRBV30	.	TRBJ1-5	CAWSPRRGGNQPQHF	TGTGCCTGGAGCCCTCGTAGGGGGGGCAATCAGCCCCAGCATTTT
.	TRBV3-1/TRBV3-2	TRBD1	TRBJ1-2	CASSQPTGVDGYTF	TGTGCCAGCAGCCAGCCGACAGGGGTCGATGGCTACACCTTC
.	TRBV5-1	TRBD2	TRBJ2-3	CASRLAGEYTQYF	TGCGCCAGTCGACTAGCGGGAGAATATACGCAGTATTTT
.	TRBV12-3/TRBV12-4	.	TRBJ1-1	CASSLSDSEAFF	TGTGCCAGCAGTTTGTCGGACAGTGAAGCTTTCTTT
.	TRBV4-1	TRBD1	TRBJ1-4	CASSRGTGNEKLFF	TGCGCCAGCAGCCGGGGGACAGGAAATGAAAAACTGTTTTTT
.	TRBV28	TRBD2	TRBJ2-7	CASSFSSGSYEQYF	TGTGCCAGCAGTTTTTCTAGCGGATCCTACGAGCAGTACTTC
.	TRBV28	.	TRBJ1-1	CASSLRGMNTEAFF	TGTGCCAGCAGTTTACGGGGGATGAACACTGAAGCTTTCTTT
.	TRBV5-1	TRBD1	TRBJ2-7	CASSSTGTGVNEQYF	TGCGCCAGCAGCTCTACCGGGACAGGGGTCAACGAGCAGTACTTC
once	TRBV27	.	TRBJ2-1	CASSAQASKTTSNEQFF	TGTGCCAGCAGTGCCCAGGCTTCTAAGACTACCTCCAATGAGCAGTTCTTC
.	TRBV12-3/TRBV12-4	TRBD1	TRBJ2-7	CASSFGTDRAGYF	TGTGCCAGCAGTTTCGGGACGGACAGGGCGGGGTACTTC
.	TRBV6-5	.	TRBJ2-7	CASSPGGQSYEQYF	TGTGCCAGCAGCCCGGGGGGACAATCCTACGAGCAGTACTTC
.	TRBV7-9	.	TRBJ2-7	CASSSDPRSYEQYF	TGTGCCAGCAGCTCCGACCCCCGATCCTACGAGCAGTACTTC
.	TRBV6-5	TRBD2	TRBJ2-3	CASSTSGTDTQYF	TGTGCCAGCAGTACTAGCGGCACAGATACGCAGTATTTT
.	TRBV18	.	TRBJ1-2	CASSPKEVAYGYTF	TGTGCCAGCTCGCCAAAGGAAGTCGCCTATGGCTACACCTTC
.	TRBV9	TRBD1	TRBJ1-1	CASSIPLGGMNTEAFF	TGTGCCAGCAGCATACCATTAGGGGGCATGAACACTGAAGCTTTCTTT
.	TRBV5-8	TRBD1	TRBJ1-2	CASSLPGTGGRDGYTF	TGTGCCAGCAGCCTCCCCGGGACAGGGGGCAGGGATGGCTACACCTTC
few	TRBV2	.	TRBJ2-7	CASSGGQPWGYEQYF	TGTGCCAGCAGTGGAGGACAGCCCTGGGGATACGAGCAGTACTTC
.	TRBV5-6	.	TRBJ2-2	CASSWEGGSGELFF	TGTGCCAGCAGCTGGGAGGGGGGTTCCGGGGAGCTGTTTTTT
.	TRBV5-1	.	TRBJ2-1	CASAQKGEQFF	TGCGCCAGCGCCCAAAAGGGTGAGCAGTTCTTC
.	TRBV12-3/TRBV12-4	.	TRBJ2-1	CASSPGYNEQFF	TGTGCCAGCAGTCCGGGGTACAATGAGCAGTTCTTC
.	TRBV30	.	TRBJ2-1	CAWTLDDYNEQFF	TGTGCCTGGACCCTGGACGACTACAATGAGCAGTTCTTC
.	TRBV30	.	TRBJ1-2	CAWSVGQNYGYTF	TGTGCCTGGAGTGTAGGACAGAACTATGGCTACACCTTC
.	TRBV12-3/TRBV12-4	.	TRBJ1-2	CASSGGGDGYTF	TGTGCCAGCAGTGGAGGGGGAGATGGCTACACCTTC
.	TRBV5-4	TRBD2	TRBJ2-3	CASSRRTSGKWDTQYF	TGTGCCAGCAGCCGACGGACTAGCGGGAAGTGGGATACGCAGTATTTT
.	TRBV3-1/TRBV3-2	.	TRBJ2-1	CASSQGQGEASYNEQFF	TGTGCCAGCAGCCAGGGGCAAGGGGAGGCCTCCTACAATGAGCAGTTCTTC
.	TRBV5-1	.	TRBJ2-7	CASRETSRYEQYF	TGCGCCAGCAGGGAGACTAGTCGCTACGAGCAGTACTTC
.	TRBV7-8	TRBD1	TRBJ2-7	CASSVTRDRGIYEQYF	TGTGCCAGCAGCGTCACCCGGGACAGGGGTATCTACGAGCAGTACTTC
.	TRBV7-2	.	TRBJ1-1	CASSLLGQNTEAFF	TGTGCCAGCAGCTTACTGGGTCAGAACACTGAAGCTTTCTTT
.	TRBV7-2	.	TRBJ1-1	CASSLGGSGAGDLNTEAFF	TGTGCCAGCAGCTTAGGGGGGTCGGGGGCAGGCGACCTGAACACTGAAGCTTTCTTT
.	TRBV5-4	.	TRBJ2-7	CASSARAPNEQYF	TGTGCCAGCAGCGCCCGGGCCCCCAACGAGCAGTACTTC
.	TRBV28	TRBD2	TRBJ2-7	CASSFGGRPGEQYF	TGTGCCAGCAGTTTCGGCGGGAGGCCGGGAGAGCAGTACTTC
.	TRBV4-1	TRBD2	TRBJ2-5	CASSPTSGRPLETQYF	TGCGCCAGCAGCCCGACTAGCGGGAGGCCCTTAGAGACCCAGTACTTC
once	TRBV11-2	.	TRBJ2-2	CASSLDGAAGELFF	TGTGCCAGCAGCTTGGATGGTGCAGCCGGGGAGCTGTTTTTT
.	TRBV12-3/TRBV12-4	.	TRBJ2-3	CASRSTGIDTQYF	TGTGCCAGCAGGTCTACAGGGATAGATACGCAGTATTTT
.	TRBV27	.	TRBJ2-1	CASSFGGGEYNEQFF	TGTGCCAGCAGTTTCGGTGGTGGAGAGTACAATGAGCAGTTCTTC
.	TRBV5-4	.	TRBJ2-1	CASSFDNEQFF	TGTGCCAGCAGCTTTGACAATGAGCAGTTCTTC
.	TRBV6-2/TRBV6-3	.	TRBJ1-5	CASSKPGGQPQHF	TGTGCCAGCAGCAAACCCGGGGGACAGCCCCAGCATTTT
.	TRBV20-1	.	TRBJ2-1	CSASRQNEQFF	TGCAGTGCTAGCCGACAGAATGAGCAGTTCTTC
.	TRBV24-1	.	TRBJ1-5	CATSGGFDQPQHF	TGTGCCACCAGCGGGGGGTTCGATCAGCCCCAGCATTTT
once	TRBV28	TRBD1	TRBJ1-4	CASSPGTVGEKLFF	TGTGCCAGCAGTCCTGGGACAGTAGGTGAAAAACTGTTTTTT
.	TRBV5-1	.	TRBJ1-2	CASSLEWTPAEGYGYTF	TGCGCCAGCAGCTTGGAATGGACTCCCGCGGAGGGCTATGGCTACACCTTC
.	TRBV4-1	TRBD1	TRBJ1-3	CASSQPYRGLGNTIYF	TGCGCCAGCAGCCAACCGTACAGGGGATTGGGAAACACCATATATTTT